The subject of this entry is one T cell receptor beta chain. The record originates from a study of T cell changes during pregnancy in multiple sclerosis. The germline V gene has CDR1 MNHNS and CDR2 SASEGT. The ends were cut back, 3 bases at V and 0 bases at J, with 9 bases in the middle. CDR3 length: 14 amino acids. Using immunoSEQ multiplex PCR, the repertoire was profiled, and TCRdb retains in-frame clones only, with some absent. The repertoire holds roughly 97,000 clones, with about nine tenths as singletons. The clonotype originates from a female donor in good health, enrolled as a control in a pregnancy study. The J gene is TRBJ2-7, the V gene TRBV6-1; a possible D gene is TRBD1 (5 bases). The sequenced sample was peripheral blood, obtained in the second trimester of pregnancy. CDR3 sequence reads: CASSEGRASYEQYF. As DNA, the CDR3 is TGTGCCAGCAGTGAGGGCAGGGCCTCCTACGAGCAGTACTTC.